This TCR beta chain was sequenced for a study of blood T cell repertoires in COVID-19. Whole-study context: Samples of COVID-19 (acute and convalescent) were obtained from the United States, Italy and Spain.

CDR1 MGHRA and CDR2 YSYEKL come from the germline V gene. This CDR3 contains 17 residues. Losses at the gene ends were 4 bases for V and 4 bases for J; bases not matched to a gene: 15. Per the authors' pipeline: Estimation of nucleated cell counts relied on the amplification of reference gene primers. Assay used: immunoSEQ multiplex PCR; TCRdb lists only in-frame clones, some missing. V, J and clone size were drawn from that table, and D and trimming were deduced from the DNA. There are some 200,000 clones in the sample; about 75% occur only once, and around 24% lies in the top ten. The sample consisted of peripheral blood. The TCR sequence derives from a woman in her 70s with acute or convalescent COVID-19. The V gene is TRBV4-1, the J gene TRBJ1-1; the match to TRBD1 covers 7 bases. As DNA, the CDR3 is TGCGCCAGCAGCCCAGTGAAGGGGGCGCCTCGGGGCACTGAAGCTTTCTTT. Its protein product is CASSPVKGAPRGTEAFF.